This T cell receptor (beta chain) was retrieved from a study of a mutant IDH1 vaccine in newly diagnosed glioma (dated by TCRdb to the early 2020s). Regarding the study in general: Vaccination began 4-6 weeks after radiotherapy alone, or alongside temozolomide cycles in the chemotherapy-containing groups. The roughly 30 treated patients were approximately 62% male and roughly 38% female, with a mean age of around 40 years. Before enrollment, patients had received standard therapy of radiotherapy alone, temozolomide alone, or radiochemotherapy with temozolomide; most received the combination. The week-35 safety follow-up took place at visit V12, and the week-47 end of study took place at visit V13. Peripheral blood samples were drawn at six visits, namely V03 (baseline), V05, V07, V10, V12 and V13. For exploratory analyses, longitudinal TCRB deep sequencing was carried out in about 26 treated patients wherever samples were available.

Summary of the overall study and its limitations: Availability determined which PBMC samples were chosen for TCRB deep sequencing. According to the authors, sample limitations meant that analyses of patient blood samples could not be reproduced. No apparent relationship was observed between pseudoprogression and alterations in the top peripheral T cell clonotypes detected by TCRB sequencing. Immune responses induced by the vaccine were seen in 90% to 95% of patients across multiple MHC alleles.

Libraries were prepared through the immunoSEQ multiplex PCR assay. Following the manufacturer's protocol, the hsTCRB Kit was used to amplify rearranged TCR beta chain sequences. An Illumina MiSeq was used to sequence the TCRB libraries. Under the source paper's analysis protocol: Demultiplexing, trimming and gene mapping were performed with the kit vendor's proprietary platform. The immuneACCESS repertoire file appears here via TCRdb, limited to in-frame rearrangements. These files lack a portion of the clones; in checked studies, under half of the deficit traces to unresolved V genes, and the cause of the others is not known. Clone size and the V and J calls come from that table; the DNA yielded D and trimming. This sample is represented by about 94,000 clones; roughly 91% of them were singletons. In total, the top ten clones hold over 0.6% of the sample. On this clone itself: Its antigen specificity is not known. Per-nucleotide qualities are absent, and no much larger clonotype sits a single base away.

What the time point label conveys for this sample: week 47, end of study. A 20-mer mutant IDH1 peptide at 300 micrograms in Montanide made up each vaccine dose, which was injected subcutaneously together with topical imiquimod. Patients received eight vaccinations in weeks 1, 3, 5, 7, 11, 15, 19 and 23, corresponding to visits V03 through V10. The donors had newly diagnosed IDH1-mutant astrocytomas of WHO grade 3 or 4 that showed loss of nuclear ATRX. The samples were drawn from NOA16, a multicentre, single-arm, open-label phase I trial in Germany that tested a mutant IDH1 peptide vaccine in humans for the first time. Genomic DNA for TCRB sequencing was isolated from EDTA blood with the DNeasy Blood and Tissue Kit. Spanning cysteine to phenylalanine, the CDR3 consists of 15 amino acids. The CDR3 DNA has 45 bases and is translated from base 1. From the germline V gene, CDR1 is SGDLS and CDR2 is YYNGEE. Compared with germline, V lacks 5 bases and J lacks 4 bases; bases without a gene match: 12.

The source of this sequence is a woman between 50 and 59 years old with glioma. The chain was built from TRBV9 and TRBJ2-7; TRBD2 matches 7 bases in the middle. The source material was PBMCs, sampled from a glioma patient whose treatment included an IDH1 peptide vaccine. The bases are TGTGCCAGCAGTCTGGATGCGGGAGAGGGTTACGAGCAGTACTTC. It encodes CASSLDAGEGYEQYF.